This entry features one T cell receptor (beta chain) sequence. V trimming: 6 bases; J trimming: 4 bases; junction bases outside the gene matches: 7. Germline V lookup: CDR1 MNHEY, CDR2 SVGAGI. The CDR3 contains 14 residues. The table came from immunoSEQ multiplex PCR; TCRdb's copy has only in-frame clones and leaves some out. The sample has around 99,000 clones, around four fifths seen once. This entry comes from a study of blood T cell repertoires in COVID-19. Across the whole study: Samples came from the United States, Italy and Spain, spanning acute and convalescent COVID-19.

The source is a woman aged 55-69 years with acute or convalescent COVID-19. The chain couples TRBV6-5 to TRBJ1-2, with 8 bases matching TRBD1. The sequenced sample was peripheral blood. The CDR3 is CASRKTGVGYGYTF. CDR3 nucleotide sequence: TGTGCCAGCAGAAAGACAGGGGTGGGCTATGGCTACACCTTC.